These 10 T cell receptor beta chains share one sample of origin, sequenced in a study of beta chain features in type 1 diabetes. Study findings and constraints: For Type 1 diabetes patients, all four CD4+ subsets carried TCRB CDR3s that were moderately but significantly shorter.

The whole isolated RNA underwent reverse transcription, so sequencing captured expressed TCRB transcripts. This table comes from immunoSEQ multiplex PCR, and its TCRdb copy is limited to in-frame clones, with some not included. Among about 340,000 clones listed, approximately 13% were seen once. No antigen has been identified for these receptors. Sequenced sample: naive CD4+ T cells from blood. All receptors come from a woman under 30 with type 1 diabetes.

The chain uses TRBV6-6 and TRBJ1-2, with D perhaps matching TRBD1 (5 bases). V shed 2 bases and J shed 12 bases, with 13 bases lying between them. The CDR3 is 12 amino acids. From germline, CDR1 is MNHNY and CDR2 SVGAGI (reference sequence). CDR3 bases: TGTGCCAGCAGTTACCCTCAGGGACTTAACACCTTC. Its translation: CASSYPQGLNTF.

CDR3 DNA: TGTGCCAGCAGTCGGGAAGACAGGGTGGGGACTGAAGCTTTCTTT. This sequence encodes CASSREDRVGTEAFF. V and J are TRBV6-5 and TRBJ1-1; 7 nucleotides match TRBD1. Germline loops: CDR1 MNHEY, CDR2 SVGAGI. V shed 5 bases and J 5 bases; nucleotides not matched to a gene: 11. The CDR3 has 15 residues.

This clone was seen more than once but under ten times. The chain's CDR3 is CASTLQGVTGELFF. CDR3 nucleotides: TGTGCCAGTACTTTACAGGGGGTCACCGGGGAGCTGTTTTTT. The V gene is TRBV2, the J gene TRBJ2-2; 8 bases agree with TRBD1. The trim removed 9 bases at V and 4 bases at J, leaving 7 bases unmatched. There are 14 residues in the CDR3. CDR1 and CDR2 from the germline V gene are SNHLY and FYNNEI.

This clone was seen only a few times. The chain carries TRBV25-1 and TRBJ2-3; TRBD2 might be the D (6 bases). The CDR3 has 15 residues. The V end was cut by 2 bases, the J end by 8 bases, with 17 bases between. The germline gives CDR1 MGHDK, CDR2 SYGVNS. The CDR3 protein is CASSEGGWGVRTQYF. CDR3 DNA sequence: TGTGCCAGCAGTGAAGGAGGGTGGGGAGTTCGTACGCAGTATTTT.

In DNA, the CDR3 is TGTGCCAGCAGCTCTCGAGGCAATCCGGGCACCTTC. Amino acid sequence: CASSSRGNPGTF. V gene TRBV13 combines with J gene TRBJ1-2; the D is unclear. The V and J ends lost 4 bases and 13 bases respectively, with 16 bases between them. Germline V gene data show CDR1 as PRHDT and CDR2 as FYEKMQ (reference sequence). The CDR3 consists of 12 residues. Supplemented by reference TRBV13 and TRBJ1-2, the full variable domain reads AAGVIQSPRHLIKEKRETATLKCYPIPRHDTVYWYQQGPGQDPQFLISFYEKMQSDKGSIPDRFSAQQFSDYHSELNMSSLELGDSALYFCASSSRGNPGTFGSGTRLTVV.

This clone turned up a few times. The chain is built from TRBV2 and TRBJ1-1; 7 bases are a match to TRBD1. The CDR3 has 13 residues. The V gene end was trimmed by 4 bases and the J gene end by 2 bases; junction bases not matched to a gene: 1. Germline loops: CDR1 SNHLY, CDR2 FYNNEI. The CDR3 reads CASSGQGNTEAFF. DNA of the CDR3: TGTGCCAGCAGTGGACAGGGTAACACTGAAGCTTTCTTT.

The rearrangement joins TRBV16 to TRBJ2-7, with a tentative D call TRBD2 (6 bases). Germline V gives CDR1 KGHSY, CDR2 FQNENV. The CDR3 sequence is 13 residues long. Trimming removed 3 bases at V and 6 bases at J, with 12 bases between. The CDR3 bases are TGTGCCAGCAGCCAGATGACTAGTGGCGAGCAGTACGTC. Protein: CASSQMTSGEQYV.

A word on this clone: Other DNA sequences in the same sample also yield this CDR3. The chain couples TRBV19 to TRBJ2-5; TRBD1 aligns across 8 bases. Germline V gene lookup returns CDR1 LNHDA and CDR2 SQIVND (reference sequence). With V trimmed by 3 bases and J by 5 bases, 5 bases remained unmatched. CDR3 length: 14 residues. The CDR3 protein is CASSIGQGGETQYF. CDR3 coding DNA: TGTGCCAGTAGTATCGGACAGGGAGGTGAGACCCAGTACTTC.

This clone turned up a few times. The V call is TRBV11-2, the J call TRBJ2-1; D uncertain. The germline gives CDR1 SGHAT, CDR2 FQNNGV. With 5 bases removed from V and 10 bases from J, the gap between germline ends came to 15 bases. The CDR3 spans 13 residues. CDR3 nucleotide sequence: TGTGCCAGCAGCCCTGACCCCGGCGGCGAGCAGTTCTTC. Protein sequence: CASSPDPGGEQFF.

The gene calls are TRBV30 and TRBJ2-1; TRBD2 aligns across 8 bases. The CDR3 is 17 amino acids. The V gene end was trimmed by 2 bases and the J gene end by 1 base; junction bases not matched to a gene: 10. Germline V gene data show CDR1 as GTSNPN and CDR2 as SVGIG (reference sequence). CDR3 in amino acids: CAWSSGAGARSYNEQFF. As DNA, the CDR3 is TGTGCCTGGAGTAGTGGAGCGGGAGCCCGATCCTACAATGAGCAGTTCTTC.